These 10 T cell receptor beta chains were sequenced from one sample in a study of blood T cell repertoires in COVID-19. Some clones are missing from TCRdb's copy, which holds only in-frame ones; the method was immunoSEQ multiplex PCR. The table has 200,000 or so clones, around 87% seen once. The sample consisted of PBMCs or T cells enriched from blood (not recorded which). The receptors were sampled from a man aged 30-40 years in a cohort exposed to, infected with or recovered from COVID-19 (not recorded which).

V gene TRBV29-1 combines with J gene TRBJ2-5; TRBD2 aligns across 7 bases. This CDR3 is built from 12 residues. Germline trimming cut 5 bases from V and 3 bases from J; bases unmatched to any gene: 3. Germline CDR1 reads SQVTM; CDR2 reads ANQGSEA. In nucleotides, the CDR3 is TGCAGCGTTTATACTAGCGAAGAGACCCAGTACTTC. Its translation: CSVYTSEETQYF.

This rearrangement joins TRBV9 to TRBJ2-7, with D possibly being TRBD1 (6 bases). CDR1 and CDR2 from the germline V gene are SGDLS and YYNGEE. Trimming cost V 7 bases and J 5 bases, with 13 bases left between them. There are 12 residues in the CDR3. The CDR3 bases are TGTGCCAGCGGCAGGGGTTCCGACGAGCAGTACTTC. It yields the protein CASGRGSDEQYF.

The chain has TRBV19 and TRBJ1-4, with 7 bases fitting TRBD1. With 8 bases clipped from V and 0 bases from J, the junction kept 9 bases outside the gene matches. The CDR3 has 16 residues. The germline CDR1 and CDR2 sequences are LNHDA and SQIVND (reference sequence). CDR3 nucleotides: TGTGCCAGTGCATACCCAGGGGGGTCAACTAATGAAAAACTGTTTTTT. It yields the protein CASAYPGGSTNEKLFF.

The chain uses TRBV27 and TRBJ2-7; 9 nucleotides line up with TRBD2. Losses at the gene ends were 5 bases for V and 9 bases for J; bases not matched to a gene: 17. Per the germline V gene, CDR1 is MNHEY and CDR2 is SMNVEV (reference sequence). This CDR3 has 16 amino acids. This CDR3 reads CASSPLGVDVAGVQYF. The DNA for the CDR3 is TGTGCCAGCAGTCCCCTTGGTGTAGACGTAGCGGGAGTGCAGTACTTC.

This chain links TRBV7-6 with TRBJ2-7, with 9 bases that match TRBD1. The CDR3 runs 17 residues. From germline, CDR1 is SGHVS and CDR2 FNYEAQ. The V and J ends lost 2 bases and 2 bases, in that order; junction bases with no gene match: 10. DNA for the CDR3: TGTGCCAGCAGCTTAATAATTCCGGGACAGGGACCCTACGAGCAGTACTTC. It yields the protein CASSLIIPGQGPYEQYF.

This clone was observed once. The genes are TRBV6-5 and TRBJ1-5; D might be TRBD1 (6 bases). The germline gives CDR1 MNHEY, CDR2 SVGAGI. V gave up 0 bases and J gave up 4 bases, with 10 bases separating them. The CDR3 is 15 amino acids. In DNA form, the CDR3 reads TGTGCCAGCAGTTACTCTGGGACAAATAATCAGCCCCAGCATTTT. This codes for CASSYSGTNNQPQHF.

The rearrangement uses TRBV27 and TRBJ2-5, with 11 bases identical to TRBD1. The germline CDR1 and CDR2 sequences are MNHEY and SMNVEV (reference sequence). The CDR3 loop spans 15 amino acids. V lost 4 bases to trimming and J lost 4 bases; unmatched junction nucleotides: 5. The CDR3 sequence: CASSSSGTGGETQYF. CDR3 DNA sequence: TGTGCCAGCAGTTCGTCCGGGACAGGGGGAGAGACCCAGTACTTC.

This clone was recorded many times. The J gene is TRBJ2-2, the V gene TRBV6-4, with TRBD2 matching 10 bases. Germline CDR1 reads MRHNA; CDR2 reads SNTAGT. Trimming took 6 bases from V and 7 from J; bases not matched to a gene: 8. The CDR3 has 15 residues. DNA of the CDR3: TGTGCCAGCAGCCGAACTAGCGGGAATGGCGGGGAGCTGTTTTTT. It is translated as CASSRTSGNGGELFF.

This chain joins TRBV14 and TRBJ2-1; D gene uncertain. Trimming removed 1 base at V and 10 bases at J, with 8 bases between. The CDR3 has 12 residues. Germline loops: CDR1 SGHDN, CDR2 FVKESK. CDR3 DNA: TGTGCCAGCAGCCAAGTTACGACAGAGCAGTTCTTC. Residues: CASSQVTTEQFF.

J is TRBJ2-7 and V is TRBV29-1, with D possibly being TRBD1 (5 bases). The CDR3 has 14 residues. Trimming took 4 bases from V and 3 from J, leaving 16 bases between them. CDR1 SQVTM and CDR2 ANQGSEA come from the germline V gene. CDR3: CSVGLSGIGYEQYF. In nucleotides, the CDR3 is TGCAGCGTTGGTCTGTCAGGGATTGGCTACGAGCAGTACTTC.